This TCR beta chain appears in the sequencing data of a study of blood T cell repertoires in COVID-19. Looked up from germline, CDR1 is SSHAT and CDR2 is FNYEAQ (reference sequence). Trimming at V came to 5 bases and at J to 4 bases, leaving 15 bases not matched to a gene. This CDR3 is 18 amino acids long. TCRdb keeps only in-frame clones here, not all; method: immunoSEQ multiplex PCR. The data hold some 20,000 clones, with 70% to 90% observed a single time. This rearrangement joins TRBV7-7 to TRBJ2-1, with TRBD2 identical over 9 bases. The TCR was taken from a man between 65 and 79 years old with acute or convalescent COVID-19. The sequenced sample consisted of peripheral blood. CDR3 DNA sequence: TGTGCCAGCAGCGCCCGGTTGGGCGGGAGGGGGATGTACAATGAGCAGTTCTTC. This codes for CASSARLGGRGMYNEQFF.